This T cell receptor beta chain was profiled in a study of CXCR3-negative and CXCR3-positive naive CD8 T cells. The CDR3 consists of 16 residues. From germline, CDR1 is PRHDT and CDR2 FYEKMQ (reference sequence). All TRB cDNA libraries came from 5' RACE performed with UMI labels. From its re-call of the 5' RACE reads, TCRdb lists each CDR3 protein once, without DNA. The table lists 8,500 to 10,000 distinct CDR3 sequences. The sequencing sample was made of naive CXCR3- CD8+ T cells from blood. Specified subset: CD45RO-CCR7+CD27+CD95- naive CD8+ T cells lacking CXCR3 (TNR3-). This chain uses TRBV13 with TRBJ1-1; the TCRdb call, TRBD1, lacks DNA for checking. The clonotype was recovered from a human donor in good health. Some clones in this sample may be carry-over from other donors' samples. CDR3 region: CASSFLTGGENTEAFF.